The 29 T cell receptor beta chains below were found in one sample sequenced in a study of shared clonotypes between healthy human individuals. TCRdb's table, derived via immunoSEQ multiplex PCR, lists solely in-frame clones and lacks some. The sample shows approximately 2,300,000 clones, 85% to 95% of them seen only once. The sample comprised naive CD4+ T cells from PBMCs. The subset is: CD45RA+ positively selected. Every receptor here comes from a young man in good health. Some clones in this sample may be carry-over from other donors' samples.

The chain employs TRBV4-1 and TRBJ2-1; TRBD2 matches 12 bases. V trimming: 4 bases; J trimming: 0 bases; junction bases outside the gene matches: 10. The CDR3 length is 19 residues. Germline V lookup: CDR1 MGHRA, CDR2 YSYEKL. CDR3 sequence (DNA): TGCGCCAGCAGCCCCGAGAGGGGACTAGCGGGCCTCTCCTACAATGAGCAGTTCTTC. Protein product: CASSPERGLAGLSYNEQFF.

This rearrangement joins TRBV6-1 to TRBJ1-1; D gene uncertain. CDR1 MNHNS and CDR2 SASEGT come from the germline V gene. V shed 4 bases and J shed 3 bases, with 12 bases lying between them. The CDR3 contains 14 residues. This CDR3 is CASSVRDRDTEAFF. CDR3 DNA sequence: TGTGCCAGCAGTGTCCGTGACCGGGACACTGAAGCTTTCTTT.

The gene calls are TRBV4-3 and TRBJ1-5, with a tentative D call TRBD1 (5 bases). The CDR3 runs 16 residues. Trimming stripped 1 base from V and 4 bases from J, with 14 bases between. Germline V CDR1 and CDR2: LGHNA, YSLEER. In DNA form, the CDR3 reads TGCGCCAGCAGCCAAGCAAGAGGGGTCAGGAATCAGCCCCAGCATTTT. This gives the protein CASSQARGVRNQPQHF.

Note on this clone: Other DNA sequences in this sample translate to the same CDR3. The chain is built from TRBV19 and TRBJ2-3; no definite D call. This CDR3 spans 14 amino acids. Germline CDR1 and CDR2: LNHDA and SQIVND (reference sequence). V was pared by 3 bases and J by 0 bases, with 7 bases between. The CDR3 sequence: CASSIDGSTDTQYF. As DNA, the CDR3 is TGTGCCAGTAGTATTGACGGGAGCACAGATACGCAGTATTTT.

V usage is TRBV7-9 and J usage is TRBJ1-1, with a tentative D call TRBD1 (5 bases). Germline lookup yields CDR1 SEHNR and CDR2 FQNEAQ (reference sequence). The CDR3 extends over 13 amino acids. Between the trimmed V and J ends, which lost 11 bases and 1 base, there was a span of 14 bases. CDR3 in amino acids: CASRVQGNTEAFF. For the CDR3, the DNA is TGTGCCTCCCGGGTTCAGGGGAACACTGAAGCTTTCTTT. Full variable domain (outside the CDR3, taken from reference TRBV7-9 and TRBJ1-1): DTGVSQNPRHKITKRGQNVTFRCDPISEHNRLYWYRQTLGQGPEFLTYFQNEAQLEKSRLLSDRFSAERPKGSFSTLEIQRTEQGDSAMYLCASRVQGNTEAFFGQGTRLTVV.

V gene TRBV5-1 combines with J gene TRBJ2-7; D remains unclear. V lost 6 bases to trimming and J lost 0 bases, with 13 bases between them. The CDR3 is 14 residues long. CDR1 and CDR2 (germline): SGHRS, YFSETQ. Here the CDR3 reads CASIDPSSSYEQYF. For the CDR3, the DNA is TGCGCCAGCATCGACCCCAGCAGCTCCTACGAGCAGTACTTC.

The chain carries TRBV7-8 and TRBJ2-7, with 8 bases identical to TRBD1. Looked up from germline, CDR1 is SGHVS and CDR2 is FQNEAQ. This CDR3 comprises 12 residues. Trimming at V came to 8 bases and at J to 7 bases, leaving 7 bases not matched to a gene. In nucleotides, the CDR3 is TGTGCCAGCGGGCAGGGGGCGGGGGAGCAGTACTTC. It specifies CASGQGAGEQYF.

J is TRBJ1-5 and V is TRBV28, with D perhaps matching TRBD1 (5 bases). The CDR3 length is 13 residues. V was pared by 10 bases and J by 2 bases, with 12 bases between. Germline CDR1 and CDR2: MDHEN and SYDVKM. In nucleotides, the CDR3 is TGTGCCATCGCCGACAGAGGCAATCAGCCCCAGCATTTT. It is translated as CAIADRGNQPQHF.

The rearrangement links TRBV7-6 to TRBJ2-7; D is perhaps TRBD1 (6 bases). Germline V gene lookup returns CDR1 SGHVS and CDR2 FNYEAQ. V was cut by 3 bases and J by 3 bases, with 12 bases left in between. The CDR3 loop spans 14 amino acids. This chain's CDR3 is CASSFRDKDYEQYF. The CDR3, as DNA: TGTGCCAGCAGCTTCCGGGACAAGGACTACGAGCAGTACTTC.

A word on this clone: The sample holds other DNA sequences that translate to the same CDR3. The chain recombines TRBV6-5 with TRBJ1-5, with D unresolved. CDR3 length: 14 amino acids. Between the trimmed V and J ends, which lost 4 bases and 4 bases, there was a span of 11 bases. CDR1 MNHEY and CDR2 SVGAGI come from the germline V gene. The CDR3 DNA follows: TGTGCCAGCAGTTCCACCGGCGGGAATCAGCCCCAGCATTTT. Protein product: CASSSTGGNQPQHF.

V and J are TRBV27 and TRBJ2-5; tentative D call: TRBD2 (5 bases). The CDR3 sequence is 15 residues long. Deletions cut 6 bases from V and 1 base from J, with 15 bases between. Germline V lookup: CDR1 MNHEY, CDR2 SMNVEV (reference sequence). The DNA for the CDR3 is TGTGCCAGCAGCGAAAGGACGGACTTCCAAGAGACCCAGTACTTC. This encodes CASSERTDFQETQYF.

This sequence joins TRBV4-2 and TRBJ2-1; 7 positions match TRBD2. Germline lookup yields CDR1 LGHNA and CDR2 YNFKEQ. The V segment lost 3 bases and the J segment 5 bases; nucleotides outside the gene matches: 13. The CDR3 covers 17 residues. The CDR3 is CASSHPRGAGNHNEQFF. The CDR3 DNA reads TGTGCCAGCAGCCACCCCAGAGGAGCGGGAAACCACAATGAGCAGTTCTTC.

The chain employs TRBV7-6 and TRBJ1-5; D gene uncertain. Germline lookup yields CDR1 SGHVS and CDR2 FNYEAQ. The CDR3 contains 13 residues. V dropped 2 bases and J dropped 4 bases, with 6 bases sitting between them. The CDR3 sequence: CASSLTVNQPQHF. In nucleotides, the CDR3 is TGTGCCAGCAGCTTAACGGTAAATCAGCCCCAGCATTTT.

The V call is TRBV30, the J call TRBJ1-4; D is perhaps TRBD1 (6 bases). CDR3 length: 14 amino acids. The germline V and J ends were trimmed by 5 bases and 1 base, with 11 bases remaining between them. Per the germline V gene, CDR1 is GTSNPN and CDR2 is SVGIG (reference sequence). The CDR3 reads CAWGQRGTNEKLFF. In nucleotides, the CDR3 is TGTGCCTGGGGACAGCGCGGAACTAATGAAAAACTGTTTTTT.

The chain carries TRBV7-9 and TRBJ1-1, with TRBD1 as a possible D gene (5 bases). From germline, CDR1 is SEHNR and CDR2 FQNEAQ (reference sequence). CDR3 length equals 11 residues. V lost 2 bases to trimming and J lost 11 bases, with 9 bases between them. In DNA form, the CDR3 reads TGTGCCAGCAGCTTAAGCGGGGCGGCTTTCTTT. It codes for CASSLSGAAFF.

The chain employs TRBV14 and TRBJ1-2; TRBD1 aligns across 7 bases. Germline V gives CDR1 SGHDN, CDR2 FVKESK. The length of the CDR3 is 15 residues. V shed 0 bases, J shed 3 bases, and the junction held 4 bases outside the gene matches. CDR3 in amino acids: CASSQDNRGHYGYTF. The DNA for the CDR3 is TGTGCCAGCAGCCAAGATAACAGGGGTCACTATGGCTACACCTTC.

The chain links TRBV5-1 to TRBJ1-2; D perhaps matches TRBD1 (6 bases). The CDR3 is 15 amino acids. V lost 3 bases and J lost 0, with 12 bases in between. CDR1 SGHRS and CDR2 YFSETQ come from the germline V gene. The CDR3 nucleotides read TGCGCCAGCAGCTGGGGGACATCTCCTAACTATGGCTACACCTTC. This translates into CASSWGTSPNYGYTF.

CDR3 amino acids: CASSRQGWYNEQFF. CDR3 bases: TGTGCCAGCAGTCGACAGGGGTGGTACAATGAGCAGTTCTTC. The rearrangement links TRBV6-4 to TRBJ2-1; 8 bases align to TRBD1. This CDR3 comprises 14 residues. The trim removed 5 bases at V and 4 bases at J, leaving 4 bases unmatched. The germline V gene has CDR1 MRHNA and CDR2 SNTAGT.

V usage is TRBV25-1 and J usage is TRBJ2-5; 13 bases match TRBD2. V lost 1 base to trimming and J lost 5 bases; unmatched junction nucleotides: 7. CDR1 is MGHDK and CDR2 is SYGVNS in the germline V gene. The CDR3 covers 17 residues. Written as DNA, the CDR3 is TGTGCCAGCAGTGAATGGGGACTAGCGGGGAGGAAGGAGACCCAGTACTTC. Encoded protein: CASSEWGLAGRKETQYF. The full variable domain, with the rest looked up from reference TRBV25-1 and TRBJ2-5, is EADIYQTPRYLVIGTGKKITLECSQTMGHDKMYWYQQDPGMELHLIHYSYGVNSTEKGDLSSESTVSRIRTEHFPLTLESARPSHTSQYLCASSEWGLAGRKETQYFGPGTRLLVL.

The genes are TRBV6-4 and TRBJ2-1, with 11 positions matching TRBD2. The trim removed 3 bases at V and 11 bases at J, leaving 12 bases unmatched. The CDR3 extends over 16 amino acids. CDR1 is MRHNA and CDR2 is SNTAGT in the germline V gene. CDR3 amino acids: CASSEQGASGRSKQFF. CDR3 nucleotide sequence: TGTGCCAGCAGTGAACAAGGGGCTAGCGGGAGGTCTAAGCAGTTCTTC.

The CDR3 loop reads CASTAGVSYEQYF. In nucleotides, the CDR3 is TGTGCCAGCACCGCGGGAGTCTCCTACGAGCAGTACTTC. The V gene is TRBV2, the J gene TRBJ2-7; 7 bases line up with TRBD2. The V gene's germline CDR1 is SNHLY and CDR2 FYNNEI. The CDR3 runs 13 residues. V lost 7 bases, J lost 0 bases, and 3 bases stayed unmatched.

This rearrangement joins TRBV10-3 to TRBJ2-7, with 10 bases matching TRBD1. This CDR3 contains 15 residues. V dropped 4 bases and J dropped 1; count of bases not matched to a gene: 4. Germline CDR1 reads ENHRY; CDR2 reads SYGVKD. In nucleotides, the CDR3 is TGTGCCATCAGTGTTGGACAGGGGGTTTCCTACGAGCAGTACTTC. This gives the protein CAISVGQGVSYEQYF.

The V call is TRBV5-1, the J call TRBJ1-4; D not certain. V was shortened by 0 bases and J by 7 bases, with 13 bases between the two germline ends. This CDR3 is built from 15 residues. Germline CDR1 and CDR2: SGHRS and YFSETQ. The CDR3 loop reads CASSLAAIAGEKLFF. CDR3 nucleotides: TGCGCCAGCAGCTTGGCGGCAATCGCGGGTGAAAAACTGTTTTTT.

This rearrangement joins TRBV10-3 to TRBJ2-6; 7 nucleotides agree with TRBD2. This CDR3 is built from 20 residues. J was trimmed by 0 bases and V by 0 bases; bases with no gene match: 11. Germline CDR1 is ENHRY and CDR2 is SYGVKD. DNA for the CDR3: TGTGCCATCAGTGAGTCTCTCGGGGCTAGCGGCAGCTCTGGGGCCAACGTCCTGACTTTC. Translated, it gives CAISESLGASGSSGANVLTF.

The CDR3 nucleotides read TGTGCCAGCTCACCAATATCGGGGAGCCAAGAGACCCAGTACTTC. It encodes CASSPISGSQETQYF. This chain joins TRBV18 and TRBJ2-5; a possible D gene is TRBD2 (5 bases). There are 15 residues in the CDR3. V gave up 2 bases and J gave up 1 base, with 11 bases separating them. Germline V gene data show CDR1 as KGHSH and CDR2 as LQKENI.

The rearrangement joins TRBV5-4 to TRBJ2-1; possibly TRBD1 for D (7 bases). The CDR3 loop spans 16 amino acids. The germline V and J ends were trimmed by 4 bases and 2 bases, with 16 bases remaining between them. Germline CDR1 and CDR2: SGHNT and YYREEE (reference sequence). As DNA, the CDR3 is TGTGCCAGCAGCATACAGACAGGGAGGACCTACAATGAGCAGTTCTTC. This encodes CASSIQTGRTYNEQFF.

The chain is built from TRBV18 and TRBJ1-1; D gene ambiguous. Trimming removed 4 bases from V and 1 base from J, with 7 bases in between. The CDR3 contains 13 residues. Germline CDR1 KGHSH, CDR2 LQKENI. DNA for the CDR3: TGTGCCAGCTCACTGTGGGGGAACACTGAAGCTTTCTTT. Translation: CASSLWGNTEAFF.

The chain uses TRBV5-4 and TRBJ2-3; 7 bases map to TRBD2. The V gene end was trimmed by 5 bases and the J gene end by 2 bases; junction bases not matched to a gene: 11. The CDR3 has 16 amino acids. The germline gives CDR1 SGHNT, CDR2 YYREEE (reference sequence). CDR3 residues: CASSLGGSGHTDTQYF. The CDR3 DNA sequence: TGTGCCAGCAGTCTCGGGGGGAGCGGCCACACAGATACGCAGTATTTT.

The genes are TRBV5-6 and TRBJ2-3; TRBD2 is a possible D gene (6 bases). Trimming left V 4 bases short and J 3 bases short, with 18 bases between. From germline, CDR1 is SGHDT and CDR2 YYEEEE. The CDR3 spans 16 residues. CDR3 loop: CASSLPSGEVTDTQYF. In nucleotides, the CDR3 is TGTGCCAGCAGCCTTCCTTCGGGGGAGGTGACAGATACGCAGTATTTT.